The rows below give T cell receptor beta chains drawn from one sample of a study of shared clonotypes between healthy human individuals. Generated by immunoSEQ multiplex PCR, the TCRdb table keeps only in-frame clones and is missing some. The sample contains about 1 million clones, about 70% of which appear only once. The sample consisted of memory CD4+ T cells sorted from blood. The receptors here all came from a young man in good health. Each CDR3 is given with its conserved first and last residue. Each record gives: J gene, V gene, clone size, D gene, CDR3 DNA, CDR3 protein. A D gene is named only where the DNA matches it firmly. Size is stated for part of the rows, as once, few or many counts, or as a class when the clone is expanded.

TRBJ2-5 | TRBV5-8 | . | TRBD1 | TGTGCCAGCAGCCTAGGACAGGGCTTCGAAGAGACCCAGTACTTC | CASSLGQGFEETQYF
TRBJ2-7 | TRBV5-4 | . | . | TGCGCCAGCAGCCGAGAGATATCTAGCGAGCAGTACTTC | CASSREISSEQYF
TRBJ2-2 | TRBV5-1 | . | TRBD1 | TGCGCCAGCAGCTTCCCCGGGACAGGGGGCACCGGGGAGCTGTTTTTT | CASSFPGTGGTGELFF
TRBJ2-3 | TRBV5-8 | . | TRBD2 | TGTGCCAGCAGCTTGGCCGCTAGCGGGTTCACAGATACGCAGTATTTT | CASSLAASGFTDTQYF
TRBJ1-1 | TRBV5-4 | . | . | TGTGCCAGCAGCTCTGTTGACTCCACTGAAGCTTTCTTT | CASSSVDSTEAFF
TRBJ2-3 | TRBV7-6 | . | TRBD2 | TGTGCCAGCAGCTTAGAACTAGCGGGGGCAGGGACAGATACGCAGTATTTT | CASSLELAGAGTDTQYF
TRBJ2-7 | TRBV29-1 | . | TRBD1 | TGCAGCGTTGAGGCAGCCCCAACCGTCAGGGGGCCCGAGCAGTACTTC | CSVEAAPTVRGPEQYF
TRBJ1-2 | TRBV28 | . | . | TGTGCCAGCGGCCTCTCGTCATCTTATGGCTACACCTTC | CASGLSSSYGYTF
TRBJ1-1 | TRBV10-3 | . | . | TGTGCCACCCGGGGCCCAAACACTGAAGCTTTCTTT | CATRGPNTEAFF
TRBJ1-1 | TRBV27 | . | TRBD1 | TGTGCCAGCTTTACCGGACAGGGTAGCACTGAAGCTTTCTTT | CASFTGQGSTEAFF
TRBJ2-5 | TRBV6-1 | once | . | TGTGCCAGCAGGGAATCACGGGGGTCGGGACAAGAGACCCAGTACTTC | CASRESRGSGQETQYF
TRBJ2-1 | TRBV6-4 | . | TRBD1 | TGTGCCAGCAGTGTAGCCGGGACAGGGGGCTTTAGCAATGAGCAGTTCTTC | CASSVAGTGGFSNEQFF
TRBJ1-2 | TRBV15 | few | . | TGTGCCACCAGCAGAGAAATCGGAGTCAGTGGCTACACCTTC | CATSREIGVSGYTF
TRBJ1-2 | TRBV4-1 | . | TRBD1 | TGCGCCAGCAGCCAAGCTGAGGGGACAGGGGAGTTCGATGGCTACACCTTC | CASSQAEGTGEFDGYTF
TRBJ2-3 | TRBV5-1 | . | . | TGCGCCAGCAGCTTCGGACGGAACAGCCTAGATACGCAGTATTTT | CASSFGRNSLDTQYF
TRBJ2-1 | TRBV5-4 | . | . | TGTGCCAGCTCAACCCCCACCGGGCCCAGGAGTGAGCAGTTCTTC | CASSTPTGPRSEQFF
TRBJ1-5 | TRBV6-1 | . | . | TGTGCCAGCACAGACAGCTTTAATCAGCCCCAGCATTTT | CASTDSFNQPQHF
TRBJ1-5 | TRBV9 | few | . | TGTGCCAGCAGCCCTTCTTCGCTTGGACAGCCCCAGCATTTT | CASSPSSLGQPQHF
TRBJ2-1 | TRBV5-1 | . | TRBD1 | TGCGCCAGCCGCCATCTCGGACAGGGCTCCTACAATGAGCAGTTCTTC | CASRHLGQGSYNEQFF
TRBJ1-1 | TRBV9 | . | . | TGTGCCAGCAGCGTAGCCCAGAACACTGAAGCTTTCTTT | CASSVAQNTEAFF
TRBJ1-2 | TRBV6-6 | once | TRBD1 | TGTGCCAGCATCGGACAGGGTTTTGGGGGTGGCTACACCTTC | CASIGQGFGGGYTF
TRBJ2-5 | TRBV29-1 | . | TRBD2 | TGCAGCGCCCTCCCGGGACTAGGGGAGACCCAGTACTTC | CSALPGLGETQYF
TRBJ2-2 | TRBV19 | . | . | TGTGCCAGTAGCGTAAGGGGGTCGAACACCGGGGAGCTGTTTTTT | CASSVRGSNTGELFF
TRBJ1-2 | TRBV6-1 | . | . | TGTGCCAGCAGTGACCACCGGGCCGAATACCAGTCGGGCTATGGCTACACCTTC | CASSDHRAEYQSGYGYTF
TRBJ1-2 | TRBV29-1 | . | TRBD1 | TGCAGCGTTGAAGATCGAGGTCAGGGGGCGGCCTATGGCTACACCTTC | CSVEDRGQGAAYGYTF
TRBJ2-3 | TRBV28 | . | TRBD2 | TGTGCCAGCAGTGCACTAGCGTCGCCTGGGGGGAGAACGCAGTATTTT | CASSALASPGGRTQYF
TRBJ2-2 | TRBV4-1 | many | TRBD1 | TGCGCCAGCAGCCGGGACGGACAGGGCCAGTCCGGGGAGCTGTTTTTT | CASSRDGQGQSGELFF
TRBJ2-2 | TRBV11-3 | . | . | TGTGCCAGCAGCTTGTCGGAGAACACCGGGGAGCTGTTTTTT | CASSLSENTGELFF
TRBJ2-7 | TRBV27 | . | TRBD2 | TGTGCCACCAAAAAGGGACTAGGACTCTACGAGCAGTACTTC | CATKKGLGLYEQYF
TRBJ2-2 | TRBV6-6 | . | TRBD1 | TGTGCCAGCAGGGGGACAGGGGCCGGGGAGCTGTTTTTT | CASRGTGAGELFF
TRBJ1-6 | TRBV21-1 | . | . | TGTGCCAGCAGCAAACGGACAGACGTTAACTTCTATAATTCACCCCTCCACTTT | CASSKRTDVNFYNSPLHF
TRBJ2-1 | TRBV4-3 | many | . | TGCGCCAGCAGCCAAGATAGGGCGGGGATATATGAGCAGTTCTTC | CASSQDRAGIYEQFF
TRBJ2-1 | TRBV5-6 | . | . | TGTGCCAGCAGCTTTATGGCGCCGAATGAGCAGTTCTTC | CASSFMAPNEQFF
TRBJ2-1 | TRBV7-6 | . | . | TGTGCCAGCAGCCCTTCGGATCTGGGCTACAATGAGCAGTTCTTC | CASSPSDLGYNEQFF
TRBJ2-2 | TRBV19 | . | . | TGTGCCAGCGGGGCTATGGCAGGGGAGCGACGGACCGGGGAGCTGTTTTTT | CASGAMAGERRTGELFF
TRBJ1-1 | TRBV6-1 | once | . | TGTGCCAGCAGTGATGACAGCCTAGGTAATTCTGAAGCTTTCTTT | CASSDDSLGNSEAFF
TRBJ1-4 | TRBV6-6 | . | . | TGTGCCAGCACGGAGGGTAGGGGAGTACTGTTTTTT | CASTEGRGVLFF
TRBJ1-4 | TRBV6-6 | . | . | TGTGCCAGCACACCCTCTCGGGGGGTGAATGAAAAACTGTTTTTT | CASTPSRGVNEKLFF
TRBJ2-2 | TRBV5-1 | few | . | TGCGCCAGCAGCTCCTCGGTTGCGGGCACCGGGGAGCTGTTTTTT | CASSSSVAGTGELFF
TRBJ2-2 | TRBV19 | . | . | TGTGCCAGTAGTAGCAGGGGAAGGACCGGGGAGCTGTTTTTT | CASSSRGRTGELFF
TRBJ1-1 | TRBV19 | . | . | TGTGCCAGTAGTAGCGAGAGTCGAATGAACACTGAAGCTTTCTTT | CASSSESRMNTEAFF
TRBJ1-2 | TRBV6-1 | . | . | TGTGCCAGCACTGGGGAGCTCTATGGCTACACCTTC | CASTGELYGYTF
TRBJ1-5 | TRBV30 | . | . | TGTGCCTGGAGTGTAGATGCCTCTCAGCCCCAGCATTTT | CAWSVDASQPQHF
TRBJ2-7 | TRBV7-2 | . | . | TGTGCCAGCAGCCTTGGGACACTGATCTACGAGCAGTACTTC | CASSLGTLIYEQYF
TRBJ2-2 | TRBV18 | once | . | TGTGCCAGCTCACCACCGGGAGCGTTGGACACCGGGGAGCTGTTTTTT | CASSPPGALDTGELFF
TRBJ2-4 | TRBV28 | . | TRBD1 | TGTGCCAGCAGTAAGACAGGGGGGATTAAACTAGCCAAAAACATTCAGTACTTC | CASSKTGGIKLAKNIQYF
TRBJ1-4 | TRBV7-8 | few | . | TGTGCCAGCAGCCTCCGTACGGGTAGAAATGAAAAACTGTTTTTT | CASSLRTGRNEKLFF
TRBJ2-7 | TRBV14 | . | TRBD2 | TGTGCCAGCAGCCAAATCCACCCCGCCCGGGGGGATAGGTACGAGCAGTACTTC | CASSQIHPARGDRYEQYF
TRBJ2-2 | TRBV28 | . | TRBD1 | TGTGCCAGCAGTCGACAGGGCGGTACCGGGGAGCTGTTTTTT | CASSRQGGTGELFF
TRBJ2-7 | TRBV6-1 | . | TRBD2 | TGTGCCACCCTTCCCCGGGAGGTTATCGGCTACGAGCAGTACTTC | CATLPREVIGYEQYF
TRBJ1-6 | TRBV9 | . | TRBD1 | TGTGCCAGCAGCGGATTCCCGGGACAGGGTTTGAATTCACCCCTCCACTTT | CASSGFPGQGLNSPLHF
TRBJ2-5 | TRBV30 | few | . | TGTGCCTGGAGTGTAGGGTCAGTCAGGGGTCAAGAGACCCAGTACTTC | CAWSVGSVRGQETQYF
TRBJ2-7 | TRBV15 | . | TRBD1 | TGTGCCACCAGCTCCAGGGGGTCGCACTACGAGCAGTACTTC | CATSSRGSHYEQYF